This TCR beta chain was sequenced in a study of T cell responses to AZD1222 COVID-19 vaccine. Profiling relied on immunoSEQ multiplex PCR, and the TCRdb table lists in-frame clones only, not all of them. Of roughly 100,000 clones listed, around 86% were seen once; the top ten hold roughly 3.3%. Sequencing used peripheral blood, obtained 28 days after the second dose of the MenACWY control vaccine. This sequence was found in an adult who received the MenACWY meningococcal vaccine as a control.

The CDR3 sequence is CASSLGNRGYEQYF. For the CDR3, the DNA is TGTGCCAGCAGCTTGGGTAACAGGGGCTACGAGCAGTACTTC. J is TRBJ2-7 and V is TRBV5-4; the match to TRBD1 covers 7 bases. The CDR3 is made up of 14 amino acids. V shed 0 bases, J shed 3 bases, and the junction held 3 bases outside the gene matches. The V gene's germline CDR1 is SGHNT and CDR2 YYREEE (reference sequence).